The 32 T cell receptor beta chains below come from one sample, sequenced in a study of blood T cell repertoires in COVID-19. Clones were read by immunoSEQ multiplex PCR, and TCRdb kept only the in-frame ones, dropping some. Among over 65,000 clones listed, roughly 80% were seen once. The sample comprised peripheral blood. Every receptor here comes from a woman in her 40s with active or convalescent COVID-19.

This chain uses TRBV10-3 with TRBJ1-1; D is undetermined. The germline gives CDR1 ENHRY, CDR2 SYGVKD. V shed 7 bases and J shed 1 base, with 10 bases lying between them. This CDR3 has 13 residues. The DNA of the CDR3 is TGTGCCATCAAGGGAGAGGGGAACACTGAAGCTTTCTTT. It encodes CAIKGEGNTEAFF.

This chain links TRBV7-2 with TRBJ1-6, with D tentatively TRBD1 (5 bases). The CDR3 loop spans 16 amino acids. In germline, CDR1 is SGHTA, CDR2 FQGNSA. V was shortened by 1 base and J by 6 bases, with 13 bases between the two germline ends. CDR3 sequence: CASSLVAGQLNSPLHF. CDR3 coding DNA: TGTGCCAGCAGCTTAGTAGCAGGGCAGCTTAATTCACCCCTCCACTTT.

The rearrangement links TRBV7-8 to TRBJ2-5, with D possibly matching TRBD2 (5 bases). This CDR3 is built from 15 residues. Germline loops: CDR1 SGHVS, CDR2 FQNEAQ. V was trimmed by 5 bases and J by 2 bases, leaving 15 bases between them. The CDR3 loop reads CASSPLGVAQETQYF. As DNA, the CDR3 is TGTGCCAGCAGCCCCCTTGGGGTAGCGCAAGAGACCCAGTACTTC. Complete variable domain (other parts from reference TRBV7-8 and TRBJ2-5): GAGVSQSPRYKVAKRGQDVALRCDPISGHVSLFWYQQALGQGPEFLTYFQNEAQLDKSGLPSDRFFAERPEGSVSTLKIQRTQQEDSAVYLCASSPLGVAQETQYFGPGTRLLVL.

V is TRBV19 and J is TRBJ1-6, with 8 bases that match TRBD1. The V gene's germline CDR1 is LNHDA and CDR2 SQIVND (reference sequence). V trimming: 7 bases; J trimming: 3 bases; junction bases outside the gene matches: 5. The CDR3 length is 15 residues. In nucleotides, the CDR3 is TGTGCCAGTAAAGACAGGGGTATCTATAATTCACCCCTCCACTTT. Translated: CASKDRGIYNSPLHF.

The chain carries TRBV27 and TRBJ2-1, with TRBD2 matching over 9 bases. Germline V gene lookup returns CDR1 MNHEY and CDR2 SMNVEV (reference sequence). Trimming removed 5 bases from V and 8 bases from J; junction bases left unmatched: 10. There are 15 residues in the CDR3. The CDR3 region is CASSQLAGRLDEQFF. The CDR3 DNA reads TGTGCCAGCAGTCAACTAGCGGGCCGGTTGGATGAGCAGTTCTTC.

This CDR3 reads CASSPQRTGNYGYTF. CDR3 nucleotides: TGTGCCAGCTCCCCGCAACGTACAGGGAACTATGGCTACACCTTC. This rearrangement joins TRBV18 to TRBJ1-2; tentatively, D is TRBD1 (6 bases). In germline, CDR1 is KGHSH, CDR2 LQKENI. Trimming left V 6 bases short and J 2 bases short, with 16 bases between. The CDR3 loop spans 15 amino acids.

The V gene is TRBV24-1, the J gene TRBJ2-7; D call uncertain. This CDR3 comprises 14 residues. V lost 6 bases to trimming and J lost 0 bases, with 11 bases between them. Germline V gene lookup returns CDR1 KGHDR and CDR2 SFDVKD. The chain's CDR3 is CATSPGAASYEQYF. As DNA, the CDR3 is TGTGCCACCAGTCCAGGCGCTGCCTCCTACGAGCAGTACTTC.

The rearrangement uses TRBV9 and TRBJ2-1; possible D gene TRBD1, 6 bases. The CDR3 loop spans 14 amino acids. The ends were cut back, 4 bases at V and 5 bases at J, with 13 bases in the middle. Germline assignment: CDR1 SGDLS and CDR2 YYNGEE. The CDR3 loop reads CASSLTDRDNEQFF. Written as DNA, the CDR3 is TGTGCCAGCAGCCTGACGGACAGAGACAATGAGCAGTTCTTC.

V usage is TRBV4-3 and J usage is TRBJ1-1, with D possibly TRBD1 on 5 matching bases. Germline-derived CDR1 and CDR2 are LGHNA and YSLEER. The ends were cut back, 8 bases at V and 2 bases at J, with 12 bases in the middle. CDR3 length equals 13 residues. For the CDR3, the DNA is TGCGCCAGCGCCGGGGGAGGCAACACTGAAGCTTTCTTT. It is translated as CASAGGGNTEAFF.

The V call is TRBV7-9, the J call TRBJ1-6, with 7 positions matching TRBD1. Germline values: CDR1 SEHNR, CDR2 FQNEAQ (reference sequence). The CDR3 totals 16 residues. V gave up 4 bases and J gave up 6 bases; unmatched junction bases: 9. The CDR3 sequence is CASSSGTDRANSPLHF. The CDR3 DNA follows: TGTGCCAGCAGCTCGGGGACAGACAGGGCTAATTCACCCCTCCACTTT.

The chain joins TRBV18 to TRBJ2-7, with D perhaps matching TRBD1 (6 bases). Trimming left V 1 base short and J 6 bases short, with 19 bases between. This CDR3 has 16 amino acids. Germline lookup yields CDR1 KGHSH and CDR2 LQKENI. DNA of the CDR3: TGTGCCAGCTCACCACTGGACAGCTACACCAGGGGCGAGCAGTACTTC. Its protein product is CASSPLDSYTRGEQYF.

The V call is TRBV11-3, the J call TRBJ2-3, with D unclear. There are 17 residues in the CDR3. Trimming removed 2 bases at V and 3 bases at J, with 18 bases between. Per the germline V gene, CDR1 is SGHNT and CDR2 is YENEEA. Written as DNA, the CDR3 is TGTGCCAGCAGCTTAACTGTAGACACGACCCCTACAGATACGCAGTATTTT. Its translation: CASSLTVDTTPTDTQYF. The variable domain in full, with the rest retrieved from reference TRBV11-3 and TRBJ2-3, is EAGVVQSPRYKIIEKKQPVAFWCNPISGHNTLYWYLQNLGQGPELLIRYENEEAVDDSQLPKDRFSAERLKGVDSTLKIQPAELGDSAVYLCASSLTVDTTPTDTQYFGPGTRLTVL.

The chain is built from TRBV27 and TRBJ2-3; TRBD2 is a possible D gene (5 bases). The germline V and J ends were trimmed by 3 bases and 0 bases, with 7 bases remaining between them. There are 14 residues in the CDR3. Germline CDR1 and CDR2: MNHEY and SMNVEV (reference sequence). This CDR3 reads CASSLSGSTDTQYF. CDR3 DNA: TGTGCCAGCAGTTTGAGCGGTAGCACAGATACGCAGTATTTT.

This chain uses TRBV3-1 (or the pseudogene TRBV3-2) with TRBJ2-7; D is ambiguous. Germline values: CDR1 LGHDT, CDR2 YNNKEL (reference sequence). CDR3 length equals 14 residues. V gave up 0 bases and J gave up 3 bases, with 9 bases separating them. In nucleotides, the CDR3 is TGTGCCAGCAGCCAAGAGTACAGTCGCTACGAGCAGTACTTC. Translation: CASSQEYSRYEQYF.

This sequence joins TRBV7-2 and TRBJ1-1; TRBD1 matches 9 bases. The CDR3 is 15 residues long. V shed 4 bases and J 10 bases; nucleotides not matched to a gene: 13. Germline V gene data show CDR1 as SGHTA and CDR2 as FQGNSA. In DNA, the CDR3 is TGTGCCAGCAGCTCCACTCCGGGACAGGGTCGCGGAGCTTTCTTT. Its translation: CASSSTPGQGRGAFF. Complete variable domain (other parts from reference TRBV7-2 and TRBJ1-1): GAGVSQSPSNKVTEKGKDVELRCDPISGHTALYWYRQSLGQGLEFLIYFQGNSAPDKSGLPSDRFSAERTGGSVSTLTIQRTQQEDSAVYLCASSSTPGQGRGAFFGQGTRLTVV.

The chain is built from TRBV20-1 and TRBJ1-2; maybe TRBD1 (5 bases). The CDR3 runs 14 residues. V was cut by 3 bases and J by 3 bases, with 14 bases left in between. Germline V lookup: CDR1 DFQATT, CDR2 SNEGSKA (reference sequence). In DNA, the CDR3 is TGCAGTGCTAGTCCGTCCAGGGCGGACTATGGCTACACCTTC. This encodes CSASPSRADYGYTF.

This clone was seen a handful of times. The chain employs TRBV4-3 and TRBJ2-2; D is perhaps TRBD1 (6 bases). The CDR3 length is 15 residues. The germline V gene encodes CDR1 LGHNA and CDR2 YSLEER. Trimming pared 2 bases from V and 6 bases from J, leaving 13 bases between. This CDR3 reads CASSQKSTGPGELFF. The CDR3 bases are TGCGCCAGCAGCCAAAAAAGTACAGGGCCCGGGGAGCTGTTTTTT.

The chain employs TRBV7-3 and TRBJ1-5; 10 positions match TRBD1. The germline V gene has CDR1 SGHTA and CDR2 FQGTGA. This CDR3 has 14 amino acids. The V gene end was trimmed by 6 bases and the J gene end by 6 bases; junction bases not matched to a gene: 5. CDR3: CASSMTGGFQPQHF. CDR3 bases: TGTGCCAGCAGTATGACAGGGGGCTTTCAGCCCCAGCATTTT.

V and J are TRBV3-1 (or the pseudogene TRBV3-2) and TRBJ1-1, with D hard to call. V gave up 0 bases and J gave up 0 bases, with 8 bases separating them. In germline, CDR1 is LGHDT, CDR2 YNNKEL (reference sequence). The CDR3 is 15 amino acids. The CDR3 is CASSQDIQMNTEAFF. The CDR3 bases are TGTGCCAGCAGCCAAGATATACAGATGAACACTGAAGCTTTCTTT.

Written as DNA, the CDR3 is TGTGCCAGCACGGGACAGCGGAGCTCCTACAATGAGCAGTTCTTC. This translates into CASTGQRSSYNEQFF. The chain joins TRBV2 to TRBJ2-1, with 7 bases aligning to TRBD1. The V gene end was trimmed by 7 bases and the J gene end by 0 bases; junction bases not matched to a gene: 6. CDR1 is SNHLY and CDR2 is FYNNEI in the germline V gene. This CDR3 contains 15 residues.

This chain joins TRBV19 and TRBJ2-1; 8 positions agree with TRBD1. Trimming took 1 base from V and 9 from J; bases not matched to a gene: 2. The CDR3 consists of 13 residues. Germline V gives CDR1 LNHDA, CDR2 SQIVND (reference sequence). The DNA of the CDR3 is TGTGCCAGTAGTATAGGGACAGGGCGTGAGCAGTTCTTC. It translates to CASSIGTGREQFF.

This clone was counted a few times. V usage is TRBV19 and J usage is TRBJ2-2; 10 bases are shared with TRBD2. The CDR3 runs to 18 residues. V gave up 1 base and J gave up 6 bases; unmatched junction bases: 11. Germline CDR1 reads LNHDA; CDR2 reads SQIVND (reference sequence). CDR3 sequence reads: CASSIGSIAGGASGELFF. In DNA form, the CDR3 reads TGTGCCAGTAGTATAGGGAGTATAGCGGGAGGAGCGTCCGGGGAGCTGTTTTTT.

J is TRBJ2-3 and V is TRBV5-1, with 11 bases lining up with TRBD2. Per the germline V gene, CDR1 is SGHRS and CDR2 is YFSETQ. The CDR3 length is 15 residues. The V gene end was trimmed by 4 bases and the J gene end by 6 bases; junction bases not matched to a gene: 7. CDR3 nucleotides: TGCGCCAGCAGCGGAGGACTAGCGGGCTGGGATACGCAGTATTTT. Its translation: CASSGGLAGWDTQYF.

The CDR3 spells CASSLGSGTGDYGYTF. CDR3 DNA: TGTGCCAGCAGCCTCGGTTCCGGGACAGGCGACTATGGCTACACCTTC. This chain links TRBV7-9 with TRBJ1-2; 8 bases fit TRBD1. With V trimmed by 5 bases and J by 3 bases, 11 bases remained unmatched. Germline assignment: CDR1 SEHNR and CDR2 FQNEAQ (reference sequence). The CDR3 is 16 amino acids. Complete variable domain (other parts from reference TRBV7-9 and TRBJ1-2): DTGVSQNPRHKITKRGQNVTFRCDPISEHNRLYWYRQTLGQGPEFLTYFQNEAQLEKSRLLSDRFSAERPKGSFSTLEIQRTEQGDSAMYLCASSLGSGTGDYGYTFGSGTRLTVV.

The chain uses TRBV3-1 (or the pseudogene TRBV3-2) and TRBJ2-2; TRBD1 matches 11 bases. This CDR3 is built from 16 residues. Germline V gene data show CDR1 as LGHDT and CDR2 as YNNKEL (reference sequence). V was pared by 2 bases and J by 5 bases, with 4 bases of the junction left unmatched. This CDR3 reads CASSQTDRGRTGELFF. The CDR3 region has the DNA TGTGCCAGCAGCCAAACGGACAGGGGGCGGACCGGGGAGCTGTTTTTT.

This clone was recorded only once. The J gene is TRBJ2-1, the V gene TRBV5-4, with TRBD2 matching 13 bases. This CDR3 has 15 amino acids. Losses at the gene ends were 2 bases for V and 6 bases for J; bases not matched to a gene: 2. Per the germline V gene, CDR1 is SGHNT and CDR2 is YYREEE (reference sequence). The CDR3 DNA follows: TGTGCCAGCAGCTTAGGGACTAGCGGGGTCAATGAGCAGTTCTTC. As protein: CASSLGTSGVNEQFF.

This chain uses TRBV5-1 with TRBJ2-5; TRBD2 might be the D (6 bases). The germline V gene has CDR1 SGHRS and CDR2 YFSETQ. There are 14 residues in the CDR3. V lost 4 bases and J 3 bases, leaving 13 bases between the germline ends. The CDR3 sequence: CASSLVADKETQYF. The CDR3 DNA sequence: TGCGCCAGCAGCCTTGTAGCGGATAAAGAGACCCAGTACTTC.

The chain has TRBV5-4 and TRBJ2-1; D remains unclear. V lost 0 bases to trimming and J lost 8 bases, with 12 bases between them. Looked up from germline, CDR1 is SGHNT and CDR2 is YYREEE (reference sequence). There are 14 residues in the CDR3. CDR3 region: CASSLGLVYYEQFF. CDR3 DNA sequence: TGTGCCAGCAGCTTGGGGTTAGTGTACTATGAGCAGTTCTTC.

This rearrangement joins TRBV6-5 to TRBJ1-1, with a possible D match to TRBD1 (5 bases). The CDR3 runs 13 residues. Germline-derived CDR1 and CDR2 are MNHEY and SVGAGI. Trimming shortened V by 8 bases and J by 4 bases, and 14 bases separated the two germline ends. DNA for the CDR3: TGTGCCAGCGGGGCAGGGTGGGTCACTGAAGCTTTCTTT. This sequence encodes CASGAGWVTEAFF.

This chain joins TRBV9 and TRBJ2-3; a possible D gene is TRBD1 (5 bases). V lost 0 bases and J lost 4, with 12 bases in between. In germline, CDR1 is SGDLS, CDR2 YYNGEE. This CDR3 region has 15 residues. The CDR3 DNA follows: TGTGCCAGCAGCGTAGGTTGGGGCCGGGCAGATACGCAGTATTTT. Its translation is CASSVGWGRADTQYF.

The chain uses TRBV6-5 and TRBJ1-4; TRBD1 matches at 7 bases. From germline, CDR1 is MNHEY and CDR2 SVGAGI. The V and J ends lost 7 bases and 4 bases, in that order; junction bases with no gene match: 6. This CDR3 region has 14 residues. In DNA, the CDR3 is TGTGCCAGCACCGAGGGGGCCCTTAATGAAAAACTGTTTTTT. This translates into CASTEGALNEKLFF.

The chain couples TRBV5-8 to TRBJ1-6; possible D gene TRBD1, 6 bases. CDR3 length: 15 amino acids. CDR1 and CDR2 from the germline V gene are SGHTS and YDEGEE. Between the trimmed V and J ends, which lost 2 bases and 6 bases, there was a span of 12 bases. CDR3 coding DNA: TGTGCCAGCAGCTTTCCGGGGGGGCTTAATTCACCCCTCCACTTT. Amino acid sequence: CASSFPGGLNSPLHF.